The clone carrying this TCR beta chain was detected a few times. This sample was included in a study of response to subunit inactivated influenza vaccine. The germline gives CDR1 SGHKS, CDR2 YYEKEE (reference sequence). V was cut by 0 bases and J by 1 base, with 11 bases left in between. This CDR3 has 17 residues. TCRdb recomputed calls from the RT-PCR reads with MiXCR, one row per CDR3 protein. The data hold about 540,000 distinct CDR3 sequences, with under 25% observed a single time. Separately, the same data were catalogued under a study of T cells expressing NK-cell markers. That study adds: Scientists made TCR beta cDNA using 5'RACE template switching with UMIs.

The sequencing here drew on CD4+ T cells sorted from PBMCs, taken 11 to 12 days after vaccination. The origin of this receptor is a man over 45 who received an inactivated influenza vaccine. J is TRBJ2-6 and V is TRBV5-5; either TRBD1 or TRBD2 may supply D (5 bases each). The CDR3 region is CASSLEGRLSGANVLTF. CDR3 DNA sequence: TGTGCCAGCAGCTTGGAGGGACGGTTGTCTGGGGCCAACGTCCTGACTTTC.